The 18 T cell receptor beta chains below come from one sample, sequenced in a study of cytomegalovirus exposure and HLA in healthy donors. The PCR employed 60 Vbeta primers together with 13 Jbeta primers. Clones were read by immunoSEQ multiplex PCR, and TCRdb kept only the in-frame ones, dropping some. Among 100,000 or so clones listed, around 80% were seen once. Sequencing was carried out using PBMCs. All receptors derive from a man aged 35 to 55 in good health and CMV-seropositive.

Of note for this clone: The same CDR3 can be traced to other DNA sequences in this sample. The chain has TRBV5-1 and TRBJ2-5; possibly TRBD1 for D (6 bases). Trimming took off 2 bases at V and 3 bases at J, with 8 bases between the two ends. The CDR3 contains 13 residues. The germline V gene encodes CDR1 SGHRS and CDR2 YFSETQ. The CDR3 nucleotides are TGCGCCAGCAGCTTACCAGGGGAAGAGACCCAGTACTTC. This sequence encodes CASSLPGEETQYF.

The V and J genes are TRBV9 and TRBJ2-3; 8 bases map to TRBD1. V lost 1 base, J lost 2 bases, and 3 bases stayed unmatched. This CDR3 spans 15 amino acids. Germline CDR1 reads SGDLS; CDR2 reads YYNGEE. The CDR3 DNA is TGTGCCAGCAGCGTACAGGGGGCGAACACAGATACGCAGTATTTT. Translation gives CASSVQGANTDTQYF.

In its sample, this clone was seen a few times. The CDR3 loop reads CASSQVSLADTDTQYF. The CDR3, as DNA: TGCGCCAGCAGCCAAGTTTCTCTAGCCGACACAGATACGCAGTATTTT. The chain is built from TRBV4-1 and TRBJ2-3; D is possibly TRBD2 (5 bases). The CDR3 has 16 residues. Germline V CDR1 and CDR2: MGHRA, YSYEKL. Trimming removed 1 base at V and 2 bases at J, with 13 bases between.

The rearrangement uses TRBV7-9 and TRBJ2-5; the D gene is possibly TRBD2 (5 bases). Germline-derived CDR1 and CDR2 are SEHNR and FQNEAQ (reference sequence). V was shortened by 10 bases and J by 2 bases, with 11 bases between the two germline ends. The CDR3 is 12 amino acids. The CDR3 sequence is CATSRDQETQYF. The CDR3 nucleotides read TGTGCCACCTCGAGGGATCAAGAGACCCAGTACTTC. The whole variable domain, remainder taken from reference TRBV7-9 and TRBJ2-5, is DTGVSQNPRHKITKRGQNVTFRCDPISEHNRLYWYRQTLGQGPEFLTYFQNEAQLEKSRLLSDRFSAERPKGSFSTLEIQRTEQGDSAMYLCATSRDQETQYFGPGTRLLVL.

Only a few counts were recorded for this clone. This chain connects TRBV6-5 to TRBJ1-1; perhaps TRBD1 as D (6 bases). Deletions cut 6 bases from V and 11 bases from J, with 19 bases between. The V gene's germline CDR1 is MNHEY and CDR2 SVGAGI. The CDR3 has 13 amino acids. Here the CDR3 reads CASRGQGFKGAFF. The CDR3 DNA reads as TGTGCCAGCAGGGGGCAGGGGTTTAAAGGGGCTTTCTTT.

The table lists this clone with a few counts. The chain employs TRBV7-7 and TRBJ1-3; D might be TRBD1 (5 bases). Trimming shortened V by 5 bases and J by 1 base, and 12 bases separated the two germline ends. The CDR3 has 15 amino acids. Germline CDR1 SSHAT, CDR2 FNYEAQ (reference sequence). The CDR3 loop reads CASSPSQGSGNTIYF. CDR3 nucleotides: TGTGCCAGCAGCCCATCTCAGGGATCTGGAAACACCATATATTTT.

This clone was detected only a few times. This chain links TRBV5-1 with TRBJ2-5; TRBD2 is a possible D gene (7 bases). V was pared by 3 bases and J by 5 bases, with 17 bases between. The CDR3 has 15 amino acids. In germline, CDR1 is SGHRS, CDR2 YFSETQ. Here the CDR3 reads CASSSVGGEIETQYF. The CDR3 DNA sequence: TGCGCCAGCAGCTCAGTAGGGGGGGAGATCGAGACCCAGTACTTC.

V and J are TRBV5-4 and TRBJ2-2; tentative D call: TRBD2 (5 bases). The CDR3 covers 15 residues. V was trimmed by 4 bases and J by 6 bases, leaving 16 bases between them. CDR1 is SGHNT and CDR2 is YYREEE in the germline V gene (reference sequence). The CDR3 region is CASSKYTEGAGELFF. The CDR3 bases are TGTGCCAGCAGCAAATATACAGAGGGAGCCGGGGAGCTGTTTTTT.

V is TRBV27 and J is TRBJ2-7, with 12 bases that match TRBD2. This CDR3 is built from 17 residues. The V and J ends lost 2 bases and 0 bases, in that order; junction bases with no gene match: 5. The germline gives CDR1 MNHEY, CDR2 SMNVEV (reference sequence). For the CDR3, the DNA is TGTGCCAGCAGTTTACTTACTAGCGGGGGGAGCTCCTACGAGCAGTACTTC. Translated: CASSLLTSGGSSYEQYF.

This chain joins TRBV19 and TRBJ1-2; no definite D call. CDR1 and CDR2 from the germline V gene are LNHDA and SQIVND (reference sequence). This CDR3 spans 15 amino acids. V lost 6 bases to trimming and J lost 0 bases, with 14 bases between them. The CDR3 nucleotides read TGTGCCAGTAGCAGAGCGGGCCGAGCTAACTATGGCTACACCTTC. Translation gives CASSRAGRANYGYTF.

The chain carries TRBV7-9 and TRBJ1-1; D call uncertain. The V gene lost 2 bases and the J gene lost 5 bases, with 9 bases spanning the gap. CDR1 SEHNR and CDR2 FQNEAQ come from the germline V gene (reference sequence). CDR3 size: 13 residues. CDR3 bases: TGTGCCAGCAGCTTAAATGGCCTTACTGAAGCTTTCTTT. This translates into CASSLNGLTEAFF.

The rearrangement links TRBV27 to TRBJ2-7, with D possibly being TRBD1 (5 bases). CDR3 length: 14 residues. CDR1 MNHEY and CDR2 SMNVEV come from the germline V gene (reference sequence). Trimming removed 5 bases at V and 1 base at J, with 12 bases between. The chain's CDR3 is CASSQAYRSYEQYF. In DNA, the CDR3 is TGTGCCAGCAGTCAGGCGTACAGGTCCTACGAGCAGTACTTC.

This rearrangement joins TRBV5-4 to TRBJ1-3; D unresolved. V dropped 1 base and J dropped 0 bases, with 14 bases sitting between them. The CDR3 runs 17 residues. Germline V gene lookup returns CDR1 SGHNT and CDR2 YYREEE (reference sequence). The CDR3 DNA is TGTGCCAGCAGCTTGAATTCCCAGATCCTCTCTGGAAACACCATATATTTT. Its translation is CASSLNSQILSGNTIYF.

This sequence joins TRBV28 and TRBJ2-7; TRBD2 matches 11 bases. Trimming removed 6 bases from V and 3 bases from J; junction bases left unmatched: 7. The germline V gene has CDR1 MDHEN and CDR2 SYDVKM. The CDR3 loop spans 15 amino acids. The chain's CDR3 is CASSPLAGEFYEQYF. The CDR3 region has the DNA TGTGCCAGCAGCCCACTAGCGGGAGAGTTCTACGAGCAGTACTTC.

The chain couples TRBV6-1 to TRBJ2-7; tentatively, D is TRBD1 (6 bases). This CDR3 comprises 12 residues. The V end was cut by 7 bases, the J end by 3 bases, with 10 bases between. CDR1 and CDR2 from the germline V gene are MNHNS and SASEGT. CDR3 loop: CASTGALYEQYF. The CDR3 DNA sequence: TGTGCCAGCACAGGGGCCCTCTACGAGCAGTACTTC.

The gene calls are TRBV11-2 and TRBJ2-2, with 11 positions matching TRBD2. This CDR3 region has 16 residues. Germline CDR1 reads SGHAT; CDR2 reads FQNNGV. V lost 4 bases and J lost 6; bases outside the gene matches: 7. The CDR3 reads CASSSLAGGPPGELFF. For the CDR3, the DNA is TGTGCCAGCAGCTCTTTAGCGGGAGGGCCCCCCGGGGAGCTGTTTTTT.

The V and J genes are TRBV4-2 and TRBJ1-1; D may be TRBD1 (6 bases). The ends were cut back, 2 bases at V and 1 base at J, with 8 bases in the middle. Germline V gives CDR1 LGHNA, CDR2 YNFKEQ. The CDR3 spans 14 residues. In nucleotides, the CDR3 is TGTGCCAGCAGCCAACCAGGGGCGAACACTGAAGCTTTCTTT. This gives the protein CASSQPGANTEAFF.

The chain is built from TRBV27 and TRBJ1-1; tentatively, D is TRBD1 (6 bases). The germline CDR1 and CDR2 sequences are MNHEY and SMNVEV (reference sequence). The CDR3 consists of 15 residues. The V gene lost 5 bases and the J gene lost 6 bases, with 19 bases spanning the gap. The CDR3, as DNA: TGTGCCAGCAGTCCAGAACTCGACAGGTACCCTGAAGCTTTCTTT. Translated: CASSPELDRYPEAFF.